Listed below are T cell receptor beta chains from one sample, sequenced in a study of technical replicates of blood from a few donors. Measured with immunoSEQ multiplex PCR; TCRdb has only the in-frame clones, and not every one. The table records around 76,000 clones, around nine tenths of them present only once. What was sequenced was T cells isolated from PBMCs. These receptors were obtained from a human donor in good health. CDR3s include the opening cysteine and the closing phenylalanine or tryptophan. Fields, in order: V gene, D gene, J gene, clone size, CDR3 protein, CDR3 DNA. A D gene is named only where the DNA matches it firmly. Clone size is stated in some rows and not others, as once, few, many or a class when expanded.

TRBV6-5	TRBD1	TRBJ1-6	.	CASSYEDRVGRSPLHF	TGTGCCAGCAGTTACGAAGACAGGGTCGGACGCTCACCCCTCCACTTT
TRBV28	TRBD1	TRBJ2-2	.	CATRGQGRNTGELFF	TGTGCCACAAGGGGACAGGGCCGGAACACCGGGGAGCTGTTTTTT
TRBV13	.	TRBJ1-3	.	CASSLDRKGNTIYF	TGTGCCAGCAGCTTAGACAGAAAGGGAAACACCATATATTTT
TRBV7-2	.	TRBJ2-3	.	CASRLRLTDTQYF	TGTGCCAGCAGGTTGAGGCTCACAGATACGCAGTATTTT
TRBV9	TRBD1	TRBJ2-3	.	CASSARQGVSTDTQYF	TGTGCCAGCAGCGCACGACAGGGAGTAAGCACAGATACGCAGTATTTT
TRBV19	TRBD2	TRBJ2-7	.	CASREGGGSSYEQYF	TGTGCCAGTCGAGAGGGCGGGGGAAGCTCCTACGAGCAGTACTTC
TRBV19	.	TRBJ2-7	.	CASSNPFRSYEQYF	TGTGCCAGTAGTAATCCCTTTAGATCCTACGAGCAGTACTTC
TRBV11-3	.	TRBJ1-4	.	CASSTHRATDEKLFF	TGTGCCAGCAGCACCCACAGGGCTACTGATGAAAAACTGTTTTTT
TRBV6-1	.	TRBJ2-7	.	CASSEPKRGVYEQYF	TGTGCCAGCAGTGAACCAAAGCGCGGGGTCTACGAGCAGTACTTC
TRBV12-5	.	TRBJ2-1	.	CASGLVRGAALVTNSYNEQFF	TGTGCTAGTGGTTTGGTACGAGGAGCCGCTTTAGTGACTAACTCCTACAATGAGCAGTTCTTC
TRBV7-8	TRBD1	TRBJ1-5	.	CASSYHLRQGDQPQHF	TGTGCCAGCAGCTACCACTTAAGACAGGGTGATCAGCCCCAGCATTTT
TRBV5-1	TRBD2	TRBJ2-3	.	CASSLGTLALNTDTQYF	TGCGCCAGCAGCTTGGGTACACTAGCGTTGAACACAGATACGCAGTATTTT
TRBV19	TRBD1	TRBJ2-7	.	CASSQGQGFAGSYEQYF	TGTGCCAGTAGCCAAGGACAGGGGTTCGCGGGATCCTACGAGCAGTACTTC
TRBV6-5	TRBD2	TRBJ2-2	.	CASRVAGNTGELFF	TGTGCCAGCAGAGTAGCGGGTAACACCGGGGAGCTGTTTTTT
TRBV6-5	.	TRBJ2-7	.	CASNSGRRGGEQYF	TGTGCCAGCAATTCAGGCAGGCGGGGAGGCGAGCAGTACTTC
TRBV6-1	TRBD1	TRBJ1-2	.	CASSDTGDWGGGYTF	TGTGCCAGCAGTGACACAGGGGATTGGGGTGGCGGCTACACCTTC
TRBV6-1	TRBD1	TRBJ2-1	.	CASSERVTGAPNEQFF	TGTGCCAGCAGTGAAAGAGTGACAGGGGCTCCCAATGAGCAGTTCTTC
TRBV11-3	.	TRBJ2-5	.	CASSSGAVETQYF	TGTGCCAGCAGCTCAGGGGCGGTGGAGACCCAGTACTTC
TRBV5-6	.	TRBJ2-3	.	CASSLALLASTDTQYF	TGTGCCAGCAGCTTGGCCCTTCTAGCAAGTACAGATACGCAGTATTTT
TRBV18	TRBD1	TRBJ1-1	.	CASSPYEATGDTEAFF	TGTGCCAGCTCACCCTACGAGGCTACAGGGGACACTGAAGCTTTCTTT
TRBV6-1	TRBD2	TRBJ2-7	once	CASSTSGDSYEQYF	TGTGCCAGCTCCACTAGCGGGGATTCCTACGAGCAGTACTTC
TRBV5-1	.	TRBJ2-2	once	CASSFDSPTGELFF	TGCGCCAGCAGCTTTGACAGTCCCACCGGGGAGCTGTTTTTT
TRBV25-1	.	TRBJ2-7	.	CASSESGEAYEQYF	TGTGCCAGCAGTGAATCAGGGGAAGCGTACGAGCAGTACTTC
TRBV7-9	TRBD1	TRBJ1-6	.	CASSSLRQGYRYSPLHF	TGTGCCAGCAGCTCGCTGCGACAGGGGTATCGGTATTCACCCCTCCACTTT
TRBV5-4	TRBD1	TRBJ2-7	once	CASSLVADRDSYEQYF	TGTGCCAGCAGCTTGGTTGCCGACAGGGACTCCTACGAGCAGTACTTC
TRBV11-2	.	TRBJ2-7	.	CASSLGQQSRYEQYF	TGTGCCAGCAGCCTCGGACAGCAATCCCGCTACGAGCAGTACTTC
TRBV7-8	.	TRBJ2-2	.	CASSHQRQNTGELFF	TGTGCCAGCAGCCACCAGCGGCAGAACACCGGGGAGCTGTTTTTT
TRBV11-2	.	TRBJ1-4	.	CASSLLTGKLFF	TGTGCCAGCAGCTTACTTACGGGAAAACTGTTTTTT
TRBV27	.	TRBJ1-5	once	CASSLKDGRDQPQHF	TGTGCCAGCAGTTTAAAAGACGGGAGGGATCAGCCCCAGCATTTT
TRBV2	.	TRBJ1-2	once	CASSAIGQQQSNYGYTF	TGTGCCAGCAGTGCTATTGGACAGCAACAATCTAACTATGGCTACACCTTC
TRBV28	.	TRBJ1-5	.	CASSLRLEDQPQHF	TGTGCCAGCAGCCTGAGATTGGAGGATCAGCCCCAGCATTTT
TRBV10-2	.	TRBJ2-3	once	CASSENFPDTQYF	TGCGCCAGCAGTGAGAACTTTCCAGATACGCAGTATTTT
TRBV18	TRBD1	TRBJ1-2	.	CASSPPDRGSGYTF	TGTGCCAGCTCACCACCAGACAGGGGCAGCGGCTACACCTTC
TRBV29-1	.	TRBJ2-7	.	CSVVRGSGYEQYF	TGCAGCGTTGTTCGGGGGAGTGGTTACGAGCAGTACTTC
TRBV19	TRBD1	TRBJ1-6	.	CAGGQGSYNSPLHF	TGTGCCGGGGGACAGGGCTCCTATAATTCACCCCTCCACTTT
TRBV7-9	.	TRBJ1-1	.	CASSQSPGDTEAFF	TGTGCCAGCAGCCAATCCCCGGGAGACACTGAAGCTTTCTTT
TRBV28	TRBD2	TRBJ2-5	.	CASDSGSTLQETQYF	TGTGCCAGCGACAGCGGGAGCACTCTCCAAGAGACCCAGTACTTC
TRBV5-1	TRBD1	TRBJ2-7	.	CASSPRQGGYEQYF	TGCGCCAGCAGCCCTAGACAGGGCGGGTACGAGCAGTACTTC
TRBV30	.	TRBJ1-3	.	CAWLGAGGNTIYF	TGTGCCTGGCTGGGGGCTGGGGGAAACACCATATATTTT
TRBV6-5	.	TRBJ1-2	.	CASSSGVNYGYTF	TGTGCCAGCAGTTCAGGGGTCAACTATGGCTACACCTTC
TRBV5-8	.	TRBJ1-5	.	CASSLLDRSNQPQHF	TGTGCCAGCAGCTTGCTGGACAGAAGCAATCAGCCCCAGCATTTT
TRBV27	.	TRBJ2-1	.	CASSLSSGALYNEQFF	TGTGCCAGCAGTTTATCTAGCGGAGCCCTTTACAATGAGCAGTTCTTC
TRBV19	.	TRBJ1-6	.	CASSIQGPPLHF	TGTGCCAGTAGTATACAGGGGCCACCCCTCCACTTT
TRBV5-1	TRBD1	TRBJ2-5	.	CASRGQQETQYF	TGCGCCAGCAGGGGACAGCAAGAGACCCAGTACTTC
TRBV5-1	TRBD1	TRBJ1-2	once	CASSQRTGVYGYTF	TGCGCCAGCAGCCAGAGGACAGGGGTTTATGGCTACACCTTC